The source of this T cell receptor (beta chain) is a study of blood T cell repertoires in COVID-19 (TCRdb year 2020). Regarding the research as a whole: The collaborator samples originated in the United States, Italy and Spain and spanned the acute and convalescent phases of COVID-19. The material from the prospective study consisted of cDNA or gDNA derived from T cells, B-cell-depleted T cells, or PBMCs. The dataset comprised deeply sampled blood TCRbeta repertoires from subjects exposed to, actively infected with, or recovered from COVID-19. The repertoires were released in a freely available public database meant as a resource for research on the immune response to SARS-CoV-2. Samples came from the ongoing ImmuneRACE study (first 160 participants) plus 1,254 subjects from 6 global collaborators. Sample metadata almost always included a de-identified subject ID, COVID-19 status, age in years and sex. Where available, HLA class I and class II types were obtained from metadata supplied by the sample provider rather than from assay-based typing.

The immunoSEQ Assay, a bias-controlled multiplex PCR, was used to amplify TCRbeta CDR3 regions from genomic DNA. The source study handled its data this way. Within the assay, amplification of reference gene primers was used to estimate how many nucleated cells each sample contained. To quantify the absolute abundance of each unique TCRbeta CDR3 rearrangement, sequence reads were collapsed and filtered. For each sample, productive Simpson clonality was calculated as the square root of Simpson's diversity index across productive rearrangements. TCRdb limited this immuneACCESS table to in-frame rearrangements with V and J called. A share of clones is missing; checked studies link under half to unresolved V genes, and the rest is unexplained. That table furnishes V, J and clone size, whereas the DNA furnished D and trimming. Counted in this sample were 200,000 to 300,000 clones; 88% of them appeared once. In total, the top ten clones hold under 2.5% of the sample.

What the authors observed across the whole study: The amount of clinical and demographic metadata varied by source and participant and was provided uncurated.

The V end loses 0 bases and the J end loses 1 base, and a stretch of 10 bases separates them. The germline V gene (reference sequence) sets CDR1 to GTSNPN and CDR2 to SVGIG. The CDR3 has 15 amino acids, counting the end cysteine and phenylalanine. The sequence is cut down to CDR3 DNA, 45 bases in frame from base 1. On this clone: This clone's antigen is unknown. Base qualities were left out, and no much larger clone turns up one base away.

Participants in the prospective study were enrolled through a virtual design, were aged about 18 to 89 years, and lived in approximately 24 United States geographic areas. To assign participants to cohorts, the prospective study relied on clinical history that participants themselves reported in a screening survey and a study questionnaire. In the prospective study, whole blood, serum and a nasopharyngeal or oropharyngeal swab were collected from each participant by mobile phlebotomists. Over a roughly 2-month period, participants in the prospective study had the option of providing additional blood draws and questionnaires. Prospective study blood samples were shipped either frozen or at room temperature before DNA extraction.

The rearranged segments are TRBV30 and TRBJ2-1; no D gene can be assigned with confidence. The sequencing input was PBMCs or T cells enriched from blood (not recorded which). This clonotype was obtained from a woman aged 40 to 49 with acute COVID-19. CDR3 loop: CAWSVLGGSYNEQFF. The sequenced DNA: TGTGCCTGGAGTGTACTCGGCGGTTCCTACAATGAGCAGTTCTTC. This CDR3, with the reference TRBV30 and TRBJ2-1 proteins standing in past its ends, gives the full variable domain SQTIHQWPATLVQPVGSPLSLECTVEGTSNPNLYWYRQAAGRGLQLLFYSVGIGQISSEVPQNLSASRPQDRQFILSSKKLLLSDSGFYLCAWSVLGGSYNEQFFGPGTRLTVL.